Reported below is one T cell receptor beta chain. Its cognate antigen has yet to be identified. No qualities accompany the bases; no much larger clone lies one base away. The time point label here, explained by the study, means: baseline before first vaccination. The treatment or condition label, read with the paper, signifies: meningococcal conjugate vaccine given as trial control. Vaccinee samples were obtained from the UK trials COV001 and COV002, which included a single-blind randomized controlled phase 2/3 trial of AZD1222 (ChAdOx1 nCoV-19) in healthy adults. Trial participant PBMC samples were collected at day 0 and day 28 after the second dose for TCRbeta chain sequencing. This sample is drawn from a study of T cell responses to AZD1222 COVID-19 vaccine (dated by TCRdb to about 2021). Regarding the complete study: A total of 233 trial participants underwent TCR sequencing, of whom about 210 had received two doses of AZD1222 and some 26 had received two doses of the MenACWY control vaccine. Enrollment into the trials was organized by age into subgroups of 18-55, 56-69 and 70-plus years, and those subgroups contained roughly 150, 30 and 60 TCR-sequenced participants, respectively. The full study reports these points: A significant rise in spike-specific TCR breadth and depth was observed after two AZD1222 doses relative to day 0 and relative to MenACWY recipients. Participants were mostly white British and included more females than males, and it was suggested by the authors that clonal diversity may have been underestimated. In the small 56-69-year group, the increase in depth fell short of significance, most likely because of low power. Only 5 to 7 AZD1222 recipients were SARS-CoV-2 seropositive at baseline, limiting conclusions about previously exposed vaccinees. Because no day 14 peak-response samples were available, the repertoires could be characterized only after the peak T cell response. Nearly half of unique spike-specific TCRs reportedly recognized epitopes outside regions mutated in the B.1.351 and B.1.1.7 variants. CD4 TCRs associated with the vaccine covered the entire spike protein, and the dominant responses were in regions 160-218 and 743-854.

The CDR3 regions of human TCRbeta chains were subjected to immunosequencing. The published analysis was carried out like this. TCRs in the repertoires were compared against a reference library of SARS-CoV-2-specific TCRs that had been generated with the MIRA antigen-specificity platform. Breadth was defined as the fraction of unique TCRs that were SARS-CoV-2-associated, and depth was defined as the fraction of total T cells that were SARS-CoV-2-associated. Using the MIRA data, every spike-specific TCR was mapped to the spike region that the TCR reacted to and assigned to either a CD4 or a CD8 class. Log10-transformed breadth and depth values were compared by one-way ANOVA with Sidak's multiple comparisons tests. This is the immuneACCESS table as TCRdb keeps it, with only in-frame sequences that have V and J called. A part of the clones is gone; compared with another copy, unresolved V genes explain less than half, and the rest is unexplained. V and J calls and clone size are given by that table; D and trimming were obtained from the DNA. For this sample there are 150,000 to 180,000 clones; 85% to 90% appear just once. Of the sample, 5.5% falls within the top ten clones.

CDR3 length: 15 amino acids, cysteine to phenylalanine. Of the read, only the CDR3 DNA is kept; its 45 bases are in frame from base 1. V is shortened by 3 bases, J by 2 bases, and the region joining them spans 13 bases. According to the germline V gene, CDR1 reads SGHTA and CDR2 reads FQGNSA. The sample here was peripheral blood, taken on day 0 of MenACWY control vaccination. The sequence derives from an adult in good health. This chain joins TRBV7-2 to TRBJ1-2; a weak D assignment points to TRBD1 (5 bases agree). The DNA sequence reads TGTGCCAGCAGCTTTAGACAGATCTGGAACTATGGCTACACCTTC. This codes for CASSFRQIWNYGYTF.